This TCR beta chain derives from a study of Graves' ophthalmopathy and Graves' hyperthyroidism. TCR beta CDR3 amplification used RNA transcripts. RT-PCR in the first round used HTBI primers; a second-round multiplex PCR followed. MiXCR, applied by TCRdb to the multiplex PCR reads, yields one record per CDR3 protein. The sample holds 650,000 to 800,000 distinct CDR3 sequences; about 41% are singletons and the top ten take 3% to 4%. CDR1 and CDR2 (germline): WSHSY, SAAADI. V lost 7 bases to trimming and J lost 11 bases, with 18 bases between them. CDR3 size: 13 residues. The source is an adult man with Graves' ophthalmopathy. The sequenced sample consisted of peripheral blood. The rearrangement links TRBV10-2 to TRBJ1-5; D might be TRBD1 (6 bases). Written as DNA, the CDR3 is TGCGCCAGCAATCACAGGGTCCAAGAGACCCAGCATTTT. The encoded protein is CASNHRVQETQHF.